These T cell receptor beta chains were read from a single sample in a study of shared clonotypes between healthy human individuals. Sequencing used immunoSEQ multiplex PCR; TCRdb keeps in-frame clones, though not all of them. The sample holds some 500,000 clones, 75% to 80% seen once. Sequenced material: PBMCs. The source is a woman aged 35 to 49 in good health. Some clones in this sample may be carry-over from other donors' samples. Both conserved end residues are part of each CDR3. D genes are given only for firm matches. The size field is filled for only some rows; it gives once, few, many or a size class.

v_gene,d_gene,abundance,j_gene,CDR3nt,CDR3aa
TRBV28,TRBD2,NA,TRBJ2-7,TGTGCCAGCAGTCTAACCCGGGGACTAGCGGGAGCCTACGAGCAGTACTTC,CASSLTRGLAGAYEQYF
TRBV21-1,NA,NA,TRBJ1-4,TGTGCCAGCAGAAAAAGTGGGGCAGGGGGGAATGAAAAACTGTTTTTT,CASRKSGAGGNEKLFF
TRBV10-3,NA,NA,TRBJ2-3,TGTGCCACCAAGGACGATAGCGGAGGCACAGATACGCAGTATTTT,CATKDDSGGTDTQYF
TRBV30,TRBD2,many,TRBJ2-5,TGTGCCTGGACCCTAGGACTAGCGGCCCAGGTGGGCCAAGAGACCCAGTACTTC,CAWTLGLAAQVGQETQYF
TRBV30,TRBD2,NA,TRBJ2-1,TGTGCCTGGAGTTTGACTAGCGGGAGGCCTGGGGATGAGCAGTTCTTC,CAWSLTSGRPGDEQFF
TRBV15,NA,many,TRBJ2-4,TGTGCCACCAGCAGCGTAGGGATCCTGGGAAGGACCAAAAACATTCAGTACTTC,CATSSVGILGRTKNIQYF
TRBV29-1,NA,many,TRBJ2-7,TGCAGCGCCACGGACTGGAGCTCCTACGAGCAGTACTTC,CSATDWSSYEQYF
TRBV5-1,NA,once,TRBJ2-5,TGCGCCAGCAGGATGGAGCAAGAGACCCAGTACTTC,CASRMEQETQYF
TRBV4-3,NA,NA,TRBJ1-3,TGCGCCAGCAGCTACGATATCACTGGAAACACCATATATTTT,CASSYDITGNTIYF
TRBV7-9,TRBD1,NA,TRBJ1-4,TGTGCCAGCAGCTTAGAGCGGGACAGCCTCAGGATTTTT,CASSLERDSLRIF
TRBV4-3,NA,once,TRBJ2-7,TGCGCCAGCAGCCAAGGCGGGGCCTACGAGCAGTACTTC,CASSQGGAYEQYF
TRBV13,NA,NA,TRBJ2-3,TGTGCCAGCAGCTTACGTTCCTTGGATACGCAGTATTTT,CASSLRSLDTQYF
TRBV27,NA,NA,TRBJ2-7,TGTGCCAGCAGTCGGACAGAGTCCTACGAGCAGTACTTC,CASSRTESYEQYF
TRBV30,NA,NA,TRBJ1-5,TGTGCCTGGAGTCTGGGGAGCAATCAGCCCCAGCATTTT,CAWSLGSNQPQHF
TRBV5-6,NA,NA,TRBJ2-3,TGTGCCAGCAGCTCACCACGGAGGGGCCGCACAGATACGCAGTATTTT,CASSSPRRGRTDTQYF
TRBV27,NA,NA,TRBJ2-5,TGTGCCAGCAGTCCCTTGGGGGTGCAAGAGACCCAGTACTTC,CASSPLGVQETQYF
TRBV13,TRBD2,few,TRBJ2-5,TGTGCCAGCAGCTTATTGGGACTAAGCGGGAGTACGGCCCAGTACTTC,CASSLLGLSGSTAQYF
TRBV6-1,NA,NA,TRBJ2-5,TGTGCCAGCAGTACCGCCGGCACAGAGGGGACCCAGTACTTC,CASSTAGTEGTQYF
TRBV5-8,TRBD1,once,TRBJ1-2,TGTGCCATGACCTCCGGGACAGACCCCTTTGGCTACACCTTC,CAMTSGTDPFGYTF
TRBV19,TRBD2,once,TRBJ2-1,TGTGCCAGTAGTGCCACGGGGACTAGCGGGATCGCGGCCCCCAATGAGCAGTTCTTC,CASSATGTSGIAAPNEQFF
TRBV9,NA,many,TRBJ1-4,TGTGCCAGCAGCGTAGGTGGCAGAAGAAATGAAAAACTGTTTTTT,CASSVGGRRNEKLFF
TRBV4-2,NA,once,TRBJ2-6,TGTGCCAGCAGCTTAGCATCGGGACCCAAGTCTGGGGCCAACGTCCTGACTTTC,CASSLASGPKSGANVLTF
TRBV7-2,NA,NA,TRBJ2-7,TGTGCCAGCAGCTTAGCGACTGGCGGGACAGTCACCTACGAGCAGTACTTC,CASSLATGGTVTYEQYF
TRBV5-1,NA,NA,TRBJ2-2,TGCGCCAGCAGCTCCGCAGGGGAAACCGGGGAGCTGTTTTTT,CASSSAGETGELFF
TRBV9,NA,NA,TRBJ2-5,TGTGCCAGCAGCGTACTGTTCGGGAGTGGGGAGACCCAGTACTTC,CASSVLFGSGETQYF
TRBV30,NA,once,TRBJ2-1,TGTGCCCGTGCAGGGATTCTTCGGAATGAGCAGTTCTTC,CARAGILRNEQFF
TRBV9,NA,NA,TRBJ1-4,TGTGCCAGCAGCGTAGAGGCGGGTAGTGGGAAACTGTTTTTT,CASSVEAGSGKLFF
TRBV18,NA,few,TRBJ2-7,TGTGCCAGCTCACCGACGGAGAGCTCCTACGAGCAGTACTTC,CASSPTESSYEQYF
TRBV18,NA,NA,TRBJ1-1,TGTGCCAGCTCACAAGGGACTGACCAAACTGAAGCTTTCTTT,CASSQGTDQTEAFF
TRBV30,NA,NA,TRBJ2-3,TGTGCCTGGGAGACAAGAGGCCCAGATACGCAGTATTTT,CAWETRGPDTQYF
TRBV11-1,NA,NA,TRBJ2-7,TGTGCCAGCAGCTTGGACAATCGGGTGCACGAGCAGTACTTC,CASSLDNRVHEQYF
TRBV5-4,NA,NA,TRBJ2-7,TGTGCCAGCAGCTTGGGAGGGGGCGGCGGGAGTGGCTACGAGCAGTACTTC,CASSLGGGGGSGYEQYF
TRBV5-1,NA,many,TRBJ2-3,TGCGCCAGCAGCGTTGGGGTGTTGACAGATACGCAGTATTTT,CASSVGVLTDTQYF
TRBV5-4,NA,NA,TRBJ2-5,TGTGCCAGCAGCTTGGGCCCGGGGCAGAAAGAGACCCAGTACTTC,CASSLGPGQKETQYF
TRBV6-5,TRBD2,NA,TRBJ2-7,TGTGCCAGCCGGACTAGCGGGTCCTACGAGCAGTACTTC,CASRTSGSYEQYF
TRBV5-6,NA,NA,TRBJ2-3,TGTGCCAGCAGCTCCTTGAGGGGGGGAGATACGCAGTATTTT,CASSSLRGGDTQYF
TRBV9,NA,NA,TRBJ1-1,TGTGCCAGCAGCCCGACTTTCTTCACTGAAGCTTTCTTT,CASSPTFFTEAFF
TRBV29-1,TRBD1,NA,TRBJ1-5,TGCAGCGTCCGGGACAGGGATGATACCAATCAGCCCCAGCATTTT,CSVRDRDDTNQPQHF
TRBV9,NA,NA,TRBJ2-7,TGTGCCAGCAGCGTATCCGTGGCTTCACGGGGGGAGCAGTACTTC,CASSVSVASRGEQYF
TRBV6-5,NA,NA,TRBJ2-5,TGTGCCAGCAGCCGGGGACCCCAAGAGACCCAGTACTTC,CASSRGPQETQYF
TRBV7-2,NA,NA,TRBJ1-5,TGTGCCAGCAGCTTGACGTGGGAACAGCCCCAGCATTTT,CASSLTWEQPQHF
TRBV9,TRBD1,NA,TRBJ2-1,TGTGCCAGCAGCTACAGGGGCGGATCCTACAATGAGCAGTTCTTC,CASSYRGGSYNEQFF
TRBV2,TRBD2,NA,TRBJ2-2,TGTGCCAGCAGTCAGACTAGCGGGAGATATACCGGGGAGCTGTTTTTT,CASSQTSGRYTGELFF
TRBV28,NA,NA,TRBJ2-6,TGTGCCAGCAGTGACTTAATAGGGGTGGGGGTCTCTGGGGCCAACGTCCTGACTTTC,CASSDLIGVGVSGANVLTF
TRBV28,TRBD1,NA,TRBJ2-7,TGTGCCAGCAGGAGTTTTAACAAGCCAGGGGGCTACGAGCAGTACTTC,CASRSFNKPGGYEQYF
TRBV18,TRBD2,NA,TRBJ2-1,TGTGCCAGCTCAACCACTGGGGAGCGGGAGGGGATAGGGGAGCAGTTCTTC,CASSTTGEREGIGEQFF
TRBV11-3,TRBD2,NA,TRBJ2-1,TGTGCCAGCGGCGGGAGGGCCGGAAGCAATGAGCAGTTCTTC,CASGGRAGSNEQFF
TRBV15,TRBD1,NA,TRBJ1-5,TGTGCCACCAGCAGAGAAGCAGGGGGCTTGTGGCATTTT,CATSREAGGLWHF
TRBV5-6,NA,NA,TRBJ2-1,TGTGCCAGCAGCTTGGGGCGGCAGCAGTTCTTC,CASSLGRQQFF
TRBV29-1,TRBD2,once,TRBJ2-7,TGCAGCGTTGCCCGGGAGGGAACCTACGAGCAGTACTTC,CSVAREGTYEQYF
TRBV5-4,TRBD1,NA,TRBJ1-1,TGTGCCAGCAGCGAACCAAGACAGGGAGGTACTGAAGCTTTCTTT,CASSEPRQGGTEAFF
TRBV11-1,TRBD2,NA,TRBJ2-7,TGTGCCAGCAGCATGGGACTAGCGGGGACCAAGGAGCAGTACTTC,CASSMGLAGTKEQYF
TRBV2,TRBD2,NA,TRBJ2-5,TGTGCCAGCAGTGGGCCTAGCGGGCAAGAGACCCAGTACTTC,CASSGPSGQETQYF
TRBV9,NA,NA,TRBJ2-7,TGTGCCAGCAGCGCGAACTTCCAACCCTACGAGCAGTACTTC,CASSANFQPYEQYF
TRBV7-9,TRBD1,NA,TRBJ2-6,TGTGCCAGCAGCTCACAGGGGGCTGGGGCCAACGTCCTGACTTTC,CASSSQGAGANVLTF